This T cell receptor beta chain was captured by sequencing in a study of CD8 T cells in ankylosing spondylitis. In TCRdb, the 5' RACE reads were re-called with MiXCR into one record per CDR3 protein. The sample gives 150,000 to 200,000 distinct CDR3 sequences, 10% to 15% of which show up once; approximately 11% is in the top ten. General observations from the study: Reported data indicate significant enrichment of disease-linked clones within matched ankylosing spondylitis synovial fluid.

Germline V lookup: CDR1 SEHNR, CDR2 FQNEAQ (reference sequence). V shed 5 bases and J 2 bases; nucleotides not matched to a gene: 12. The CDR3 length is 16 residues. Note on this clonotype: Its antigen is not known.

The receptor's source is a female donor with ankylosing spondylitis or in good health (not recorded which). The sample was blood, either unsorted or a sorted T cell fraction (not recorded which). The chain carries TRBV7-9 and TRBJ2-7, with 7 bases fitting TRBD1. The CDR3 DNA reads TGTGCCAGCAGCATATATCGACAGGGTTCTCCCTACGAGCAGTACTTC. Translation: CASSIYRQGSPYEQYF.